The 22 T cell receptor beta chains in this list originate from one sample, sequenced in a study of regulatory T cells in long-lasting Graves disease. Assembly of TCR beta libraries relied on iRepertoire HTBI primers together with Arm-PCR of CDR3 regions. A single record per CDR3 protein comes from TCRdb applying MiXCR to the multiplex PCR reads. Of about 430,000 distinct CDR3 sequences detected, around a fifth appear once; the ten largest clones hold about 13%. Stated time point: persistent/refractory GD, antithyroid drugs over 5 years with positive TRAb. With RNA extracted from PBMCs as input, the TCR library was made. The source material was peripheral blood mononuclear cells (PBMCs), sampled when the disease was refractory, from a patient treated with antithyroid drugs. These receptors were obtained from a female donor with Graves disease.

At least ten counts were recorded for this clonotype. J is TRBJ2-7 and V is TRBV7-8; TRBD1 matches at 10 bases. The V and J ends lost 5 bases and 3 bases, in that order; junction bases with no gene match: 7. This CDR3 comprises 15 residues. Germline assignment: CDR1 SGHVS and CDR2 FQNEAQ. CDR3 protein: CASSIRDRGLYEQYF. The DNA of the CDR3 is TGTGCCAGCAGCATCCGGGACAGGGGCCTCTACGAGCAGTACTTC.

On this clonotype: A much larger clone sits a single nucleotide away, making a read error possible. V is TRBV20-1 and J is TRBJ1-2, with 8 bases fitting TRBD1. Germline CDR1 DFQATT, CDR2 SNEGSKA (reference sequence). The CDR3 extends over 13 amino acids. The CDR3: CSAHWDRNYGHTF. In DNA form, the CDR3 reads TGCAGCGCACATTGGGACAGGAACTATGGCCACACCTTC.

This clonotype has ten or more counts. The J gene is TRBJ1-1, the V gene TRBV28, with a weak D call TRBD1 (5 bases). V lost 6 bases and J lost 9, with 14 bases in between. The CDR3 is made up of 12 amino acids. CDR1 is MDHEN and CDR2 is SYDVKM in the germline V gene. The CDR3, as DNA: TGTGCCAGCAGCCCAACCGGGACCAAAGCTTTCTTT. Translated: CASSPTGTKAFF.

At least ten counts were recorded for this clonotype. This chain connects TRBV27 to TRBJ1-5; 7 bases fit TRBD1. Trimming removed 5 bases from V and 4 bases from J; junction bases left unmatched: 8. Germline lookup yields CDR1 MNHEY and CDR2 SMNVEV (reference sequence). This CDR3 has 15 residues. In nucleotides, the CDR3 is TGTGCCAGCAGTAATTCTCGACAGGGTAATCAGCCCCAGCATTTT. The encoded protein is CASSNSRQGNQPQHF.

This clonotype was seen at least ten times. J is TRBJ2-1 and V is TRBV28; TRBD1 matches at 8 bases. The junction had 10 bases not matched to a gene; V was cut back by 6 bases and J by 3 bases. The CDR3 spans 16 residues. CDR1 and CDR2 (germline): MDHEN, SYDVKM. For the CDR3, the DNA is TGTGCCAGCAGCTACCTCCGGGACAGGCTCTACAATGAGCAGTTCTTC. This sequence encodes CASSYLRDRLYNEQFF.

This clonotype was recorded at least ten times. This sequence joins TRBV29-1 and TRBJ2-5; perhaps TRBD1 as D (6 bases). This CDR3 is built from 15 residues. V lost 7 bases and J 2 bases, leaving 20 bases between the germline ends. The germline V gene encodes CDR1 SQVTM and CDR2 ANQGSEA. CDR3 amino acids: CSAALFSGQQETQYF. The CDR3 nucleotides are TGCAGCGCAGCCCTCTTTTCGGGACAACAAGAGACCCAGTACTTC.

The chain carries TRBV6-1 and TRBJ2-3, with TRBD2 identical over 7 bases. The junction had 12 bases not matched to a gene; V was cut back by 6 bases and J by 3 bases. This CDR3 has 16 residues. Germline-derived CDR1 and CDR2 are MNHNS and SASEGT. The CDR3 here is CASSPIGAGETDTQYF. DNA of the CDR3: TGTGCCAGCAGCCCCATTGGGGCGGGAGAGACAGATACGCAGTATTTT.

This clonotype came up many times. The V gene is TRBV28, the J gene TRBJ2-4; 16 bases are a match to TRBD2. The germline gives CDR1 MDHEN, CDR2 SYDVKM. V dropped 8 bases and J dropped 0; count of bases not matched to a gene: 1. The CDR3 has 16 amino acids. The CDR3 DNA is TGTGCCAGCGGGACTAGCGGGAGGGTAGCCAAAAACATTCAGTACTTC. Its protein product is CASGTSGRVAKNIQYF.

This clonotype was picked up a small number of times. The genes are TRBV20-1 and TRBJ2-7; TRBD2 agrees at 10 bases. CDR1 is DFQATT and CDR2 is SNEGSKA in the germline V gene (reference sequence). The J segment lost 6 bases and the V segment lost 3 bases, leaving 5 bases of the junction unmatched. This CDR3 contains 13 residues. The CDR3 bases are TGCAGTGCTAGCTCTAGCGGGAGAGGCGAGCAGTACTTC. Amino acid sequence: CSASSSGRGEQYF.

This clonotype was observed a few times. The rearrangement uses TRBV4-2 and TRBJ1-1; TRBD1 aligns across 10 bases. Germline assignment: CDR1 LGHNA and CDR2 YNFKEQ. CDR3 length: 16 amino acids. V was clipped by 4 bases and J by 5 bases; unmatched bases: 10. The CDR3 sequence: CASSPYSGTGVTEAFF. The CDR3 DNA reads as TGTGCCAGCAGCCCGTACTCCGGGACAGGGGTTACTGAAGCTTTCTTT.

This clonotype turned up a few times. The rearrangement uses TRBV5-4 and TRBJ2-1; 8 bases agree with TRBD2. Trimming removed 4 bases from V and 6 bases from J; junction bases left unmatched: 12. The CDR3 spans 16 residues. Germline lookup yields CDR1 SGHNT and CDR2 YYREEE (reference sequence). CDR3 region: CASSGVEREWTNEQFF. Here the CDR3 DNA reads TGTGCCAGCAGCGGGGTTGAGCGGGAGTGGACCAATGAGCAGTTCTTC.

The rearrangement links TRBV5-1 to TRBJ2-1; possibly TRBD1 or TRBD2 for D (6 bases each). The CDR3 is 16 residues long. V was clipped by 0 bases and J by 6 bases, with 16 bases between them. Germline CDR1 is SGHRS and CDR2 is YFSETQ. This CDR3 is CASSLAVSGGGNEQFF. DNA for the CDR3: TGCGCCAGCAGCTTGGCCGTGAGCGGAGGGGGCAATGAGCAGTTCTTC.

This clonotype was counted at least ten times. The chain joins TRBV12-3 or TRBV12-4 to TRBJ2-2; 7 bases are shared with TRBD2. The CDR3 covers 15 residues. V lost 3 bases to trimming and J lost 0 bases; unmatched junction nucleotides: 1. The chain's CDR3 is CASSFGTTNTGELFF. The DNA for the CDR3 is TGTGCCAGCAGTTTCGGGACTACGAACACCGGGGAGCTGTTTTTT.

This clonotype appeared a few times. A much larger clone is a single base away; this may be a read error. V and J are TRBV28 and TRBJ1-1; no definite D call. V was pared by 9 bases and J by 6 bases, with 23 bases between. CDR1 MDHEN and CDR2 SYDVKM come from the germline V gene. This CDR3 is built from 15 residues. The CDR3 region is CASGTLRRRDSEAFF. CDR3 nucleotides: TGTGCCAGTGGAACACTCAGGAGGCGCGATTCTGAAGCTTTCTTT.

The chain links TRBV10-2 to TRBJ2-2; D possibly matches TRBD1 or TRBD2 (5 bases each). Germline CDR1 and CDR2: WSHSY and SAAADI. V dropped 3 bases and J dropped 6 bases, with 8 bases sitting between them. This CDR3 has 13 residues. The CDR3 DNA reads TGCGCCAGCAGTGACGGGGCCCCCGGGGAGCTGTTTTTT. Translating it yields CASSDGAPGELFF.

The chain carries TRBV28 and TRBJ1-2; D is unclear. Germline CDR1 MDHEN, CDR2 SYDVKM. Trimming stripped 5 bases from V and 4 bases from J, with 20 bases between. CDR3 length equals 16 residues. The CDR3 region is CASSVPPAVKGYGYTF. Here the CDR3 DNA reads TGTGCCAGCAGTGTACCCCCGGCGGTTAAGGGCTATGGCTACACCTTC.

The J gene is TRBJ1-1, the V gene TRBV19; D call uncertain. Germline lookup yields CDR1 LNHDA and CDR2 SQIVND (reference sequence). The CDR3 extends over 13 amino acids. Trimming pared 0 bases from V and 3 bases from J, leaving 5 bases between. The CDR3 reads CASSIDTHTEAFF. The CDR3 DNA sequence: TGTGCCAGTAGTATAGACACCCACACTGAAGCTTTCTTT.

This chain links TRBV20-1 with TRBJ1-1; D is unresolved. The V gene's germline CDR1 is DFQATT and CDR2 SNEGSKA (reference sequence). The CDR3 has 13 amino acids. Trimming stripped 1 base from V and 3 bases from J, with 9 bases between. CDR3 DNA sequence: TGCAGTGCTAGAGTCGTGGACGACACTGAAGCTTTCTTT. Amino acids: CSARVVDDTEAFF.

Regarding this clonotype: The junction does not match germline at one end; this may be a read error. V gene TRBV5-1 combines with J gene TRBJ1-5; tentatively, D is TRBD1 (5 bases). The germline V gene has CDR1 SGHRS and CDR2 YFSETQ. The CDR3 contains 16 residues. For the CDR3, the DNA is TGTGCCAGCAGCCCAGCGGGGGGTTCTAGCAATCAGCCCCAGCATTTT. This sequence encodes CASSPAGGSSNQPQHF.

This clonotype was picked up a small number of times. This chain uses TRBV25-1 with TRBJ2-7, with D possibly TRBD1 on 7 matching bases. The V end lost 1 base, the J end lost 3 bases, and 19 bases lay between the germline ends. This CDR3 contains 17 residues. Germline loops: CDR1 MGHDK, CDR2 SYGVNS. The DNA for the CDR3 is TGTGCCAGCAGTGAATTTTTCGCTCAGGGGGGCCTCTACGAGCAGTACTTC. It specifies CASSEFFAQGGLYEQYF.

Regarding this clonotype: A read error may produce the germline difference seen at one junction end. This chain joins TRBV10-3 and TRBJ2-5; no definite D call. The CDR3 is 14 residues long. Germline V CDR1 and CDR2: ENHRY, SYGVKD. The CDR3 sequence is CAISERQDQETRYF. The CDR3 DNA is TGTGCCATCAGTGAGAGGCAGGACCAAGAGACCCGGTACTTC.

This clonotype was counted a few times. This rearrangement joins TRBV4-1 to TRBJ2-6; possible D gene TRBD1, 7 bases. The CDR3 spans 18 residues. Germline V lookup: CDR1 MGHRA, CDR2 YSYEKL. The ends were cut back, 0 bases at V and 1 base at J, with 13 bases in the middle. This chain's CDR3 is CASSQDPQGRSGANVLTF. CDR3 coding DNA: TGCGCCAGCAGCCAAGATCCACAGGGGAGGTCTGGGGCCAACGTCCTGACTTTC.